Listed below are T cell receptor beta chains from one sample, sequenced in a study of blood T cells in healthy people across ages. TCRdb called the 5' RACE reads again in MiXCR, with one record for every CDR3 protein. The table lists 790,000 or so distinct CDR3 sequences, about 45% of them singletons. Source material: blood. The receptor set was obtained from a man at least 80 years old in good health. Each CDR3 is given with its conserved first and last residue.

v_gene	CDR3aa
TRBV20-1	CSANLAGGDLAKNIQYF
TRBV12-3/TRBV12-4	CASSLTGTPTYEQYF
TRBV18	CASSSGEGGRPYEQYF
TRBV5-1	CASSTVRGVGEQYF
TRBV12-3/TRBV12-4	CASSGLGPYEQYF
TRBV29-1	CSVGPPQRRVLRNEQYF
TRBV7-8	CASTLLRGAGANVLTF
TRBV7-9	CASSTYYTDTQYF
TRBV29-1	CSVTSGRVGETQYF
TRBV6-5	CASSYGTGGGRSYNEQFF
TRBV11-2	CASSSKAGTEAFF
TRBV12-3/TRBV12-4	CASSFYTGTSEPPLHF
TRBV12-3/TRBV12-4	CASSSVPGSSYNEQYF
TRBV12-3/TRBV12-4	CASNHQGVDEKLFF
TRBV5-1	CASSLDRGVFEGYTF
TRBV28	CAGSTVVGSYGQYF
TRBV20-1	CSASRQGAMGEQYF
TRBV4-1	CASSHRTATNTGELFF
TRBV29-1	CSAGLAGGPKGEQYF
TRBV6-2/TRBV6-3	CASSRRTSGTAYNEQFF
TRBV27	CASSLLSSGRSKYF
TRBV21-1	CASSNPGTGSYEQYF
TRBV10-3	CAISLAGEYEQYF
TRBV4-3	CASSQEQGRRTNEKLFF
TRBV2	CASRVSRTDTQYF
TRBV12-3/TRBV12-4	CASSRTSWSTDTQYF
TRBV2	CASSDGTSGRTNTQYF
TRBV7-2	CASSLSQYNQYF
TRBV10-3	CAIRRTSDVTDTQYF
TRBV12-3/TRBV12-4	CASSSVAPEGGDTQYF
TRBV10-3	CATQLLSSTDTQYF
TRBV20-1	CSALTSGGYNEQFF
TRBV7-3	CASSPQRTGRSSYNEQFF
TRBV6-1	CASSEVGGRSAEAFF
TRBV7-2	CASSLAGHGTDTQYF
TRBV5-1	CASSFMTRGAQETQYF
TRBV7-9	CASSPYQGLRSHNEQFF
TRBV20-1	CSASDRGRSPLHF
TRBV9	CASSVSTSGRRNEQFF
TRBV29-1	CSVEEVGNEKLFF
TRBV5-1	CASSLDGSGRPNEQFF
TRBV21-1	CASNTGKEGSNSNQPQHF
TRBV18	CASSRQGEGYEQYF
TRBV11-2	CASSLDGTPSTDTQYF
TRBV27	CASHGGFSYNSPLHF
TRBV9	CASSVSGPPNSPLHF
TRBV3-1	CASSPLATGSDIQYF
TRBV6-2/TRBV6-3	CASSTKYGYTF
TRBV11-2	CASSLTSGRLGNEQYF
TRBV14	CASSLRSGSGYTF
TRBV9	CASSYGTGVFNEQFF
TRBV7-2	CASSLDWGRYETQYF
TRBV20-1	CSASPGQGKGTQYF
TRBV29-1	CSSKPPGGPYNEQFF
TRBV15	CATSRERWDRPSYEQYF